A single sample gave rise to the 8 T cell receptor beta chains below, sequenced in a study of long-term antiretroviral therapy in people with HIV. Runs used v3.0 of the immunoSEQ assay and were done at survey level. Profiling relied on immunoSEQ multiplex PCR, and the TCRdb table lists in-frame clones only, not all of them. This table has 26,000 or so clones, about 82% appearing once. Sequencing used unsorted PBMCs, obtained 0.8 years before starting antiretroviral therapy. The receptor source for this set is a man aged 18 to 29 with HIV.

The V and J genes are TRBV27 and TRBJ1-5; possibly TRBD1 for D (5 bases). From germline, CDR1 is MNHEY and CDR2 SMNVEV (reference sequence). V lost 6 bases and J lost 0, with 12 bases in between. This CDR3 is built from 15 residues. The chain's CDR3 is CASSPAGYSNQPQHF. The CDR3 DNA reads TGTGCCAGCAGCCCCGCAGGGTATAGCAATCAGCCCCAGCATTTT.

The rearrangement uses TRBV27 and TRBJ2-2; D tentatively fits TRBD1 or TRBD2 (5 bases each). The V end was cut by 6 bases, the J end by 6 bases, with 11 bases between. This CDR3 has 13 amino acids. The germline V gene encodes CDR1 MNHEY and CDR2 SMNVEV (reference sequence). The CDR3 loop is CASSPWGSGELFF. The CDR3 DNA sequence: TGTGCCAGCAGCCCCTGGGGGTCCGGGGAGCTGTTTTTT.

The table lists this clone with a few counts. The V call is TRBV27, the J call TRBJ1-4, with TRBD1 as a possible D gene (5 bases). V lost 5 bases to trimming and J lost 0 bases, with 16 bases between them. The CDR3 is 17 amino acids. Germline CDR1 and CDR2: MNHEY and SMNVEV (reference sequence). The CDR3 bases are TGTGCCAGCAGTCTCCCTGAGCCGACAGCAACTAATGAAAAACTGTTTTTT. Translation gives CASSLPEPTATNEKLFF. Supplemented by reference TRBV27 and TRBJ1-4, the full variable domain reads EAQVTQNPRYLITVTGKKLTVTCSQNMNHEYMSWYRQDPGLGLRQIYYSMNVEVTDKGDVPEGYKVSRKEKRNFPLILESPSPNQTSLYFCASSLPEPTATNEKLFFGSGTQLSVL.

The CDR3 sequence: CASSDGGEQFF. The CDR3 DNA follows: TGCGCCAGCAGCGATGGGGGTGAGCAGTTCTTC. This rearrangement joins TRBV5-1 to TRBJ2-1; D is possibly TRBD1 or TRBD2 (5 bases each). CDR1 and CDR2 (germline): SGHRS, YFSETQ. This CDR3 has 11 residues. Deletions cut 4 bases from V and 9 bases from J, with 8 bases between.

The V call is TRBV11-2, the J call TRBJ2-7; tentatively, D is TRBD1 (5 bases). Looked up from germline, CDR1 is SGHAT and CDR2 is FQNNGV. V was trimmed by 1 base and J by 2 bases, leaving 6 bases between them. The CDR3 loop spans 13 amino acids. The CDR3 reads CASSLARAYEQYF. The DNA of the CDR3 is TGTGCCAGCAGCTTAGCCAGGGCCTACGAGCAGTACTTC. The complete variable domain, with remaining parts taken from reference TRBV11-2 and TRBJ2-7, reads EAGVAQSPRYKIIEKRQSVAFWCNPISGHATLYWYQQILGQGPKLLIQFQNNGVVDDSQLPKDRFSAERLKGVDSTLKIQPAKLEDSAVYLCASSLARAYEQYFGPGTRLTVT.

The rearrangement links TRBV30 to TRBJ2-7; maybe TRBD1 (6 bases). V shed 4 bases and J shed 6 bases, with 16 bases lying between them. The germline V gene has CDR1 GTSNPN and CDR2 SVGIG (reference sequence). The CDR3 is 13 residues long. Written as DNA, the CDR3 is TGTGCCTGGAATTGGGGGCCCAAGGGCGAGCAGTACTTC. This codes for CAWNWGPKGEQYF.

This sequence joins TRBV4-2 and TRBJ1-5; D ambiguous. Germline values: CDR1 LGHNA, CDR2 YNFKEQ. Between the trimmed V and J ends, which lost 0 bases and 0 bases, there was a span of 6 bases. CDR3 size: 15 residues. The CDR3 is CASSQEGYSNQPQHF. CDR3 coding DNA: TGTGCCAGCAGCCAAGAGGGTTATAGCAATCAGCCCCAGCATTTT.

The chain couples TRBV28 to TRBJ2-3; D ambiguous. Germline CDR1 MDHEN, CDR2 SYDVKM. CDR3 size: 15 residues. Trimming stripped 3 bases from V and 0 bases from J, with 10 bases between. The CDR3 protein is CASSLGAASTDTQYF. The CDR3 coding sequence is TGTGCCAGCAGTTTGGGTGCGGCTAGCACAGATACGCAGTATTTT.